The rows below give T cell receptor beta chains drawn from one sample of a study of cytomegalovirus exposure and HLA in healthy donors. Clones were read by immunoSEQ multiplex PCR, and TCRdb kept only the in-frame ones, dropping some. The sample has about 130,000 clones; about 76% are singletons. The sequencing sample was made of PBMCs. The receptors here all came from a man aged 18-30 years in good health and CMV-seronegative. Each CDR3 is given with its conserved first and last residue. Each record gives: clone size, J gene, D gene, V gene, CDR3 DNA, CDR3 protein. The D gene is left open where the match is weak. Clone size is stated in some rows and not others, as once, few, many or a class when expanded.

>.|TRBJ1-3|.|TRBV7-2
TGTGCCAGCGGGACAAGGGGTAGTGGAAACACCATATATTTT
CASGTRGSGNTIYF
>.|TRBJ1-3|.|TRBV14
TGTGCCAGCAGCCAAGATTTTGGACAGCTTGCTGGAAACACCATATATTTT
CASSQDFGQLAGNTIYF
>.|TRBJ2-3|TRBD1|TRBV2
TGTGCCAGCACCCGGACAGGGCGCACCGTACTCACAGATACGCAGTATTTT
CASTRTGRTVLTDTQYF
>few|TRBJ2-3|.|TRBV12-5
TGTGCTAGTGTACGGGATACGCAGTATTTT
CASVRDTQYF
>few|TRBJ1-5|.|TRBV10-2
TGCGCCAGCGCGGACAGCAAGGGCAATCAGCCCCAGCATTTT
CASADSKGNQPQHF
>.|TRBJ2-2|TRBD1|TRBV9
TGTGCCAGCAGCCCCATGACAGGGGAGAACACCGGGGAGCTGTTTTTT
CASSPMTGENTGELFF
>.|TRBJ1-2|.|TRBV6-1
TGTGCCAGCACCCTGAACCGAGGTGGCTACACCTTC
CASTLNRGGYTF
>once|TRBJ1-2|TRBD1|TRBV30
TGTGCCTGGAGTGTAGGACAGGTGGATGGCTACACCTTC
CAWSVGQVDGYTF
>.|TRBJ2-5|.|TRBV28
TGTGCCAGCAGTTCACCGGGAAAGCCCCAGTACTTC
CASSSPGKPQYF
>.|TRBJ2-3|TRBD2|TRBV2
TGTGCCAGCCCTAGTCGGAGCATTAGCGGGGGGCCCAGCACAGATACGCAGTATTTT
CASPSRSISGGPSTDTQYF
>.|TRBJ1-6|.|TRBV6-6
TGTGCCAGCAGTTACTACGGGGGTAAGGATTCACCCCTCCACTTT
CASSYYGGKDSPLHF
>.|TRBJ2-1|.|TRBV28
TGTGCCAGCAGTTTAAATACACTTTCGGGGGATTGGTTCTTC
CASSLNTLSGDWFF
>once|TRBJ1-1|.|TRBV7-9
TGTGCCAGCAGCAGGGAACCCACCGGGGGCACTGAAGCTTTCTTT
CASSREPTGGTEAFF
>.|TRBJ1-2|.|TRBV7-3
TGTGCCAGCAGCCAAGGGGATGGCTACACCTTC
CASSQGDGYTF
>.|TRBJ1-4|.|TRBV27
TGTGCCAGCAGTTTATCGGGGGACATCAGGCGAGGAAAACTGTTTTTT
CASSLSGDIRRGKLFF
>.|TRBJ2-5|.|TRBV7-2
TGTGCCAGCAGCTTAAGTGCCAGCGTCCAAGAGACCCAGTACTTC
CASSLSASVQETQYF
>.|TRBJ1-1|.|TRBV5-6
TGTGCCAGCAGCCGAGACACTGAAGCTTTCTTT
CASSRDTEAFF
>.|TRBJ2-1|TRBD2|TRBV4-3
TGCGCCAGCAGCCCTGGACTAGCGGGGTCGCGAGGTTCCTACAATGAGCAGTTCTTC
CASSPGLAGSRGSYNEQFF
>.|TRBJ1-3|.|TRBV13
TGTGCCAGCAGCCTAGGACGGATCGGGGGAAACACCATATATTTT
CASSLGRIGGNTIYF
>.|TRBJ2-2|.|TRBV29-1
TGCAGCGTTGTACAGTGGTCGGCCGGGGAGCTGTTTTTT
CSVVQWSAGELFF
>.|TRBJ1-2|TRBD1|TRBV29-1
TGCAGCGCTGAGACAGGGCCGTCCTATGGCTACACCTTC
CSAETGPSYGYTF
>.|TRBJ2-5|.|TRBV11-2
TGTGCCAGCAGCACGAGAGGGTTTACCAGCGGTATGCGGGGCGAGACCCAGTACTTC
CASSTRGFTSGMRGETQYF
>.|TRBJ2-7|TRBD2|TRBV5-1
TGCGCCAGCAGCTTTGGTAGGACTAGCGTTACCTACGAGCAGTACTTC
CASSFGRTSVTYEQYF
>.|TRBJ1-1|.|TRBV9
TGTGCCAGCAGCACAGACAGCCTGGTAGAAGCTTTCTTT
CASSTDSLVEAFF
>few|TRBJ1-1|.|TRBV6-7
TGTGCCAGCATCCTCGATCGCTTGGACAGAGCGAACACTGAAGCTTTCTTT
CASILDRLDRANTEAFF
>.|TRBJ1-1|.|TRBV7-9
TGTGCCAGCAGCTCCACAGGGAACACTGAAGCTTTCTTT
CASSSTGNTEAFF
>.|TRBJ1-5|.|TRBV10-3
TGTGCCATCAGTGGTTCACAGAGTATCAATCAGCCCCAGCATTTT
CAISGSQSINQPQHF
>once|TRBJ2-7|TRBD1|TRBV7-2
TGTGCCAGCAGCTCCACAGGGGGACGGTACGAGCAGTACTTC
CASSSTGGRYEQYF
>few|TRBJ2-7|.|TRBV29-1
TGCAGCGTTGGATACAGCTACGAGCAGTACTTC
CSVGYSYEQYF
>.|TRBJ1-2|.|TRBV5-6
TGTGCCAGCAGCTCAGGGAGGGGGTATGGCTACACCTTC
CASSSGRGYGYTF
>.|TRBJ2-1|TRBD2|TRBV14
TGTGCCAGCAGCCCGCTCGGCGGGGGGAGCGATGAGCAGTTCTTC
CASSPLGGGSDEQFF
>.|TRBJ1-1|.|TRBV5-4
TGTGCCAGCAGCTTGGTTCAGGGAGGGAACACTGAAGCTTTCTTT
CASSLVQGGNTEAFF
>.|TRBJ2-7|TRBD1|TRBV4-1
TGCGCCAGCAGCCAATCAGGGACAGGATATACCTACGAGCAGTACTTC
CASSQSGTGYTYEQYF
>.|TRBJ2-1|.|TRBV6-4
TGTGCCAGCAGTCGAGACAGAGTCTACAATGAGCAGTTCTTC
CASSRDRVYNEQFF
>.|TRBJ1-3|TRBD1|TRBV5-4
TGTGCCAGCAGTACCGGGACAGGGGGCTTCTCTGGAAACACCATATATTTT
CASSTGTGGFSGNTIYF
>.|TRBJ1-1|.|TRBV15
TGTGCCACCAGCAGAGATCAGGGATCTGAAGCTTTCTTT
CATSRDQGSEAFF
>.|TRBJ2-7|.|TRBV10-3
TGTGCCATCAGACCGGAATCGAGGGAGCAGTACTTC
CAIRPESREQYF
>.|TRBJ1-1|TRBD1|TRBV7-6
TGTGCCAGCAGCTTAGGGGCCCGGACAGGGGGACTGTACACTGAAGCTTTCTTT
CASSLGARTGGLYTEAFF
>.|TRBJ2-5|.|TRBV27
TGTGCCAGCAGTTTAGGGTCGCGGGAGACCCAGTACTTC
CASSLGSRETQYF
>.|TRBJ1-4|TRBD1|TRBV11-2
TGTGCCAGCAGCTTTCCGGACAGGGGAAAACTGTTTTTT
CASSFPDRGKLFF
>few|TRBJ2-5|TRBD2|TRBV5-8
TGTGCCAGCAGAAAAGAGACTAGCCGACAAGAGTCCCAGTACTTC
CASRKETSRQESQYF
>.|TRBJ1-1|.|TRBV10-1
TGCGCCAGCAGTGAGTTCCGGGACATCAAATCTGAAGCTTTCTTT
CASSEFRDIKSEAFF
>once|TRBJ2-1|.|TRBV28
TGTGCCAGCACCCCCCAGGGGCCTGCCGTAAGATCCTACAATGAGCAGTTCTTC
CASTPQGPAVRSYNEQFF
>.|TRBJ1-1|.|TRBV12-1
TGTGCCAGCAGCTCAGGGGAGAGGGCTGAAGCTTTCTTT
CASSSGERAEAFF
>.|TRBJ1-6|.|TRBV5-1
TGCGCCAGCAGCTTGGCCAACATCCCGGGAGGAACTTCACCCCTCCACTTT
CASSLANIPGGTSPLHF
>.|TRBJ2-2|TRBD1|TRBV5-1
TGCGCCAGCAGCACCGGGACAGGGCCGGCCGGGGAGCTGTTTTTT
CASSTGTGPAGELFF
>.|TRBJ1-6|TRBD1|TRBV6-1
TGTGCCAGCAGTGGAAAAGCCGGGACAGGTAATTCACCCCTCCACTTT
CASSGKAGTGNSPLHF
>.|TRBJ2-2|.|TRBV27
TGTGCCAGCAGTTCCCAATTACTACGTTCCAACCCCGGGGAGCTGTTTTTT
CASSSQLLRSNPGELFF
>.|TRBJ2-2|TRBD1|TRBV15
TGTGCCACCAGCCGGACAGGGGGAAGTTGGACCGGGGAGCTGTTTTTT
CATSRTGGSWTGELFF
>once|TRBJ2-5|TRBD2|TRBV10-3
TGTGCCATCCGCGCCGGGGGGGGCGAGACCCAGTACTTC
CAIRAGGGETQYF
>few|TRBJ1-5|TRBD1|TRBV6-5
TGTGCCAGCAGTTACAGGACAGGCGATCAGCCCCAGCATTTT
CASSYRTGDQPQHF
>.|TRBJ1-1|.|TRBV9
TGTGCCAGCAGCCCCGGTTCTCGGAACACTGAAGCTTTCTTT
CASSPGSRNTEAFF
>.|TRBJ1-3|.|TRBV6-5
TGTGCCAGCAGTTACGATAGGGGGGGAAACACCATATATTTT
CASSYDRGGNTIYF
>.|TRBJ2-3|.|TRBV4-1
TGCGCCAGCAGCCAAGAACGAGGAAACACAGATACGCAGTATTTT
CASSQERGNTDTQYF
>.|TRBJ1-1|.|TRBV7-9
TGTGCCAGCAGCAACCCTAGGAGTGGCAACACTGAAGCTTTCTTT
CASSNPRSGNTEAFF
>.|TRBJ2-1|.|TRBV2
TGTGCCAGCGGGGGGGCCTTGAGGGATGAGCGGTTCTTC
CASGGALRDERFF
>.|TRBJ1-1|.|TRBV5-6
TGTGCCAGCAGCTTGGTCGGGACAAAGAACACTGAAGCTTTCTTT
CASSLVGTKNTEAFF